There are a few counts of the clone carrying this T cell receptor (beta chain). Its target is unknown. Germline values: CDR1 MDHEN, CDR2 SYDVKM. Trimming cost V 3 bases and J 4 bases, with 12 bases left between them. The CDR3 length is 15 residues. This sample was taken from a study of response to subunit inactivated influenza vaccine. Study outcomes and limitations: The authors put forward the suggestion that each seasonal influenza vaccination may bring in only a limited number of new T cells.

TCRdb reanalysed the RT-PCR reads using MiXCR and keeps one entry per CDR3 protein. Of about 480,000 distinct CDR3 sequences in the sample, roughly 11% are singletons; the top ten hold 10% to 15%. The input for sequencing was PBMCs from blood, taken around seven weeks after vaccination. The sequence was collected from a man aged 45-65 years who received an inactivated influenza vaccine. The chain uses TRBV28 and TRBJ1-4; no reliable D call. CDR3 DNA: TGTGCCAGCAGTTTGACCCCTCTTTTTAATGAAAAACTGTTTTTT. Amino acids: CASSLTPLFNEKLFF.